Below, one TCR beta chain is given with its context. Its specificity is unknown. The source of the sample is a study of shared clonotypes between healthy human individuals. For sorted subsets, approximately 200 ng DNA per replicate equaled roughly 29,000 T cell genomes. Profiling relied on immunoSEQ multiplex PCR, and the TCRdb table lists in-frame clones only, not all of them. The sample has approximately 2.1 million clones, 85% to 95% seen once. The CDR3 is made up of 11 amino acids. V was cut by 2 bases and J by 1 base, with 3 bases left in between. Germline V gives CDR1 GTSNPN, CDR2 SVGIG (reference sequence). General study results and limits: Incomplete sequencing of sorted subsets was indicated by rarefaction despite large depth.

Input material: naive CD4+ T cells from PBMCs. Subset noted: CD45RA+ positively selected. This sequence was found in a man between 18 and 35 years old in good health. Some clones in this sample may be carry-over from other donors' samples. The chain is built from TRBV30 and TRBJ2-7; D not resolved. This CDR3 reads CAWSTSYEQYF. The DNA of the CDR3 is TGTGCCTGGAGTACGTCCTACGAGCAGTACTTC.